Below are 7 T cell receptor beta chains sequenced from a single sample in a study of shared clonotypes between healthy human individuals. Profiled with immunoSEQ multiplex PCR; TCRdb holds only in-frame clones, not every one. The repertoire has about 480,000 clones, about 75% of them found once; the top ten carry under 15%. The specimen was PBMCs. These receptors were taken from a woman in her thirties or forties in good health. Some clones in this sample may be carry-over from other donors' samples.

The chain combines TRBV7-7 with TRBJ2-1; 12 nucleotides agree with TRBD2. The CDR3 has 15 residues. Looked up from germline, CDR1 is SSHAT and CDR2 is FNYEAQ (reference sequence). The ends lost 6 bases at V and 10 bases at J; junction bases unmatched: 10. The chain's CDR3 is CASSQRLAGAAEQFF. CDR3 in DNA: TGTGCCAGCAGTCAGCGACTAGCGGGGGCTGCGGAGCAGTTCTTC.

The chain uses TRBV6-1 and TRBJ2-3, with D uncertain. This CDR3 is built from 13 residues. Per germline, CDR1 MNHNS and CDR2 SASEGT. V dropped 3 bases and J dropped 3 bases, with 7 bases sitting between them. CDR3 coding DNA: TGTGCCAGCAGTGATAGATCGACAGATACGCAGTATTTT. Amino acid sequence: CASSDRSTDTQYF.

V usage is TRBV7-8 and J usage is TRBJ1-2; 7 bases are shared with TRBD1. V was pared by 5 bases and J by 6 bases, with 9 bases of the junction left unmatched. This CDR3 has 14 amino acids. In germline, CDR1 is SGHVS, CDR2 FQNEAQ. The CDR3 coding sequence is TGTGCCAGCAGCCCCACCAGGGGGTTGGATGGCTACACCTTC. Amino acid sequence: CASSPTRGLDGYTF.

In its sample, this clone was seen many times. The chain combines TRBV27 with TRBJ1-4; D uncertain. Germline CDR1 is MNHEY and CDR2 is SMNVEV (reference sequence). The CDR3 consists of 14 residues. V was shortened by 6 bases and J by 0 bases, with 8 bases between the two germline ends. The CDR3 sequence is CASRLTPTNEKLFF. CDR3 in DNA: TGTGCCAGCAGACTGACCCCAACTAATGAAAAACTGTTTTTT.

The CDR3 spells CASSSGQGRSGGYTF. The CDR3 DNA reads TGCGCCAGCAGCTCCGGACAGGGGAGGTCCGGAGGCTACACCTTC. V is TRBV5-1 and J is TRBJ1-2; TRBD1 aligns across 9 bases. V shed 3 bases, J shed 8 bases, and the junction held 11 bases outside the gene matches. The CDR3 runs to 15 residues. Per germline, CDR1 SGHRS and CDR2 YFSETQ.

This rearrangement joins TRBV5-4 to TRBJ1-2; D is perhaps TRBD1 (6 bases). The CDR3 contains 14 residues. Germline CDR1 and CDR2: SGHNT and YYREEE (reference sequence). Trimming took 4 bases from V and 4 from J, leaving 14 bases between them. The CDR3 DNA reads as TGTGCCAGCAGCAGAGGGGGGACCTTCTATGGCTACACCTTC. Its protein product is CASSRGGTFYGYTF.

The CDR3 reads CASSAGLAGGPEYF. The CDR3 coding sequence is TGTGCCAGCAGTGCGGGACTAGCGGGAGGGCCCGAGTACTTC. This sequence joins TRBV6-6 and TRBJ2-5, with 16 nucleotides matching TRBD2. Germline V CDR1 and CDR2: MNHNY, SVGAGI (reference sequence). The junction had 6 bases not matched to a gene; V was cut back by 5 bases and J by 12 bases. The CDR3 loop spans 14 amino acids.